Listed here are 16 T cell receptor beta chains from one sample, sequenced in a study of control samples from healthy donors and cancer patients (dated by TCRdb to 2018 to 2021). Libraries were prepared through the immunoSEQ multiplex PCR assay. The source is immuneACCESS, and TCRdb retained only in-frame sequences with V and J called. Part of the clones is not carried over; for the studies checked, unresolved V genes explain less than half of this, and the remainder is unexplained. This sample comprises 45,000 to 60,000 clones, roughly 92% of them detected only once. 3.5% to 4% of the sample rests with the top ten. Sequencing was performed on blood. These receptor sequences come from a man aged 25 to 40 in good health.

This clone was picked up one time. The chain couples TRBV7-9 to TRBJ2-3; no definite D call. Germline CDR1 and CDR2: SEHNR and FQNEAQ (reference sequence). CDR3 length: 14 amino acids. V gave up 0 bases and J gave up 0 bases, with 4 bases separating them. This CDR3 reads CASSLAQSTDTQYF. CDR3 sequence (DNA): TGTGCCAGCAGCTTAGCGCAGAGCACAGATACGCAGTATTTT.

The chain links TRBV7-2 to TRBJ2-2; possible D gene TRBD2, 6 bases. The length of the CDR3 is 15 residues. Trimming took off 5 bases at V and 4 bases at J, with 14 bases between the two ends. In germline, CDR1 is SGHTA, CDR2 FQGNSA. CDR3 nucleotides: TGTGCCAGCAGCCCCGCGGGGTTGAGCACCGGGGAGCTGTTTTTT. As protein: CASSPAGLSTGELFF.

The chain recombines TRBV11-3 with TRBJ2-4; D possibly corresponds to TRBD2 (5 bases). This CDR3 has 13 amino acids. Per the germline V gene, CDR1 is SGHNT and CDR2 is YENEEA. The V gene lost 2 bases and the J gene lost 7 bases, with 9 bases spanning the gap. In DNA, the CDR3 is TGTGCCAGCAGCTTAACTGGGAGTAACATTCAGTACTTC. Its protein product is CASSLTGSNIQYF.

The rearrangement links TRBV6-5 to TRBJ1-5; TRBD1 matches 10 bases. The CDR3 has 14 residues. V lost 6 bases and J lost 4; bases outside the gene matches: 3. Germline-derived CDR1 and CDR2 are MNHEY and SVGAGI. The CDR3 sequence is CASRPGQGNQPQHF. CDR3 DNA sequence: TGTGCCAGCAGGCCGGGACAGGGGAATCAGCCCCAGCATTTT.

CDR3 DNA sequence: TGTGCCAGCAGCTTAGAGAGGGAGATGAACACTGAAGCTTTCTTT. Translating gives CASSLEREMNTEAFF. The chain links TRBV11-3 to TRBJ1-1; D is uncertain. This CDR3 is built from 15 residues. Germline lookup yields CDR1 SGHNT and CDR2 YENEEA. With 0 bases removed from V and 0 bases from J, the gap between germline ends came to 8 bases.

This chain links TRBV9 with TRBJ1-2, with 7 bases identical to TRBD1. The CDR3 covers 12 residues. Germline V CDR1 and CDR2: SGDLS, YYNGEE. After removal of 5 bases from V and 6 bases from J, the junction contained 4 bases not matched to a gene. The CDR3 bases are TGTGCCAGCAGTCATGGACAGGATGGCTACACCTTC. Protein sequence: CASSHGQDGYTF.

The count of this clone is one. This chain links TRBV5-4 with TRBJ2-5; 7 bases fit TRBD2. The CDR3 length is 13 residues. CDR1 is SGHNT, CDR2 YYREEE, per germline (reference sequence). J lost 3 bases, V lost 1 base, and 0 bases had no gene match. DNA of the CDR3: TGTGCCAGCAGCTTGCTAGCGGAAGAGACCCAGTACTTC. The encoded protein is CASSLLAEETQYF.

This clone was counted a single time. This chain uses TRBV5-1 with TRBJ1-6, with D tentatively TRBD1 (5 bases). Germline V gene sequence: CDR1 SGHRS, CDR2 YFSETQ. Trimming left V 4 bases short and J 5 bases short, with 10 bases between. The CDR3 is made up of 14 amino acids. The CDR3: CASSRDGNNSPLHF. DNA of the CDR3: TGCGCCAGCAGCAGGGACGGAAATAATTCACCCCTCCACTTT.

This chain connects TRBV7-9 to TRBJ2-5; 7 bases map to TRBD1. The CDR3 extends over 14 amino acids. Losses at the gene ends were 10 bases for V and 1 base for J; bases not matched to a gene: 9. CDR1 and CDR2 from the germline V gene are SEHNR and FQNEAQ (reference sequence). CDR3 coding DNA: TGTGCCACCACCGGGACAGTTAGCCAAGAGACCCAGTACTTC. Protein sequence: CATTGTVSQETQYF.

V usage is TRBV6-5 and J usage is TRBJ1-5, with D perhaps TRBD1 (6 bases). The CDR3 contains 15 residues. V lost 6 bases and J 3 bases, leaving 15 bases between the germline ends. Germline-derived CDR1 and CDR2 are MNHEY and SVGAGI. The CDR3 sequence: CASSSDRAANQPQHF. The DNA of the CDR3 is TGTGCCAGCAGCTCGGACAGAGCGGCCAATCAGCCCCAGCATTTT.

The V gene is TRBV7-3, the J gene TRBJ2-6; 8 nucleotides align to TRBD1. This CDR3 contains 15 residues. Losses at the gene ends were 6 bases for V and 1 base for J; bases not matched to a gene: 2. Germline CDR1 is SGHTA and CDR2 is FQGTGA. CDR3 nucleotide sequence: TGTGCCAGCAGACGACAGGGGTCTGGGGCCAACGTCCTGACTTTC. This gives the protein CASRRQGSGANVLTF.

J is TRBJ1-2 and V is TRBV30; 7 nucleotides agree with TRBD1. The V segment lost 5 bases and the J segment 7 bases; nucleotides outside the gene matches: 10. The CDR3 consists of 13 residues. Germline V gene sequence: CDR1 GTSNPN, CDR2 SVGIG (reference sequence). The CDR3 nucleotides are TGTGCCTGGGACCGGGACAGCTTGTCTGGCTACACCTTC. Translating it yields CAWDRDSLSGYTF.

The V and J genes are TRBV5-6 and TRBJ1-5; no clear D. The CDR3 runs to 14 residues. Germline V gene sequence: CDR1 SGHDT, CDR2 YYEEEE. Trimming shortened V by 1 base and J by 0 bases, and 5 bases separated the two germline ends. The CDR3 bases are TGTGCCAGCAGCTTGCAAGGTAGCAATCAGCCCCAGCATTTT. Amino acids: CASSLQGSNQPQHF.

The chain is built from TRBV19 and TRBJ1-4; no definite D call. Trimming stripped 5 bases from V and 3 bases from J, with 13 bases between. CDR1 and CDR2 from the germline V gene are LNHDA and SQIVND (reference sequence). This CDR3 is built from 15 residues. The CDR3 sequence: CASSVPMGPNEKLFF. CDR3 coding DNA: TGTGCCAGTAGTGTCCCGATGGGCCCTAATGAAAAACTGTTTTTT.

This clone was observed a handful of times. In DNA, the CDR3 is TGTGCCTGGAGTTCGTACTACGAGCAGTACTTC. It encodes CAWSSYYEQYF. The chain carries TRBV30 and TRBJ2-7; D gene unclear. The V end lost 2 bases, the J end lost 3 bases, and 5 bases lay between the germline ends. Germline V lookup: CDR1 GTSNPN, CDR2 SVGIG (reference sequence). The CDR3 length is 11 residues.

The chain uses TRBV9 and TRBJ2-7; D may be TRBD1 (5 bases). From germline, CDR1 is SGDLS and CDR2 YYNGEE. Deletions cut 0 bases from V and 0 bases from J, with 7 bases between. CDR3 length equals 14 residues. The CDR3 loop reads CASSVDQGSYEQYF. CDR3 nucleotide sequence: TGTGCCAGCAGCGTAGATCAGGGCTCCTACGAGCAGTACTTC.